The next 15 T cell receptor beta chains were all read from a single sample in a study of shared clonotypes between healthy human individuals. The protocol was immunoSEQ multiplex PCR, while the TCRdb copy is restricted to in-frame clones and leaves out a portion. The data show under 1,900,000 clones, approximately 98.5% seen once. Input material: naive CD4+ T cells sorted from blood. Subset meaning: CD45RA+ positively selected. Receptors originate from a man between 25 and 39 years old in good health.

Notes on this clone: The sample has other DNA sequences that encode this CDR3 too. V is TRBV5-4 and J is TRBJ2-1; 11 bases agree with TRBD2. The J segment lost 4 bases and the V segment lost 4 bases, leaving 4 bases of the junction unmatched. CDR1 is SGHNT, CDR2 YYREEE, per germline (reference sequence). The CDR3 runs to 15 residues. The CDR3 loop reads CASSLGTSGYNEQFF. The CDR3, as DNA: TGTGCCAGCAGCCTGGGGACTAGCGGATACAATGAGCAGTTCTTC.

The V call is TRBV28, the J call TRBJ2-1; TRBD2 agrees at 11 bases. Looked up from germline, CDR1 is MDHEN and CDR2 is SYDVKM. The CDR3 sequence is 16 residues long. V lost 4 bases to trimming and J lost 8 bases; unmatched junction nucleotides: 10. CDR3 in amino acids: CASSSQLAGASDEQFF. As DNA, the CDR3 is TGTGCCAGCAGTTCCCAACTAGCGGGAGCTTCTGATGAGCAGTTCTTC.

The gene calls are TRBV30 and TRBJ2-3; no clear D gene. The germline CDR1 and CDR2 sequences are GTSNPN and SVGIG (reference sequence). V lost 2 bases to trimming and J lost 0 bases, with 6 bases between them. There are 13 residues in the CDR3. CDR3 in DNA: TGTGCCTGGAGTATGAAAAGCACAGATACGCAGTATTTT. This gives the protein CAWSMKSTDTQYF.

V usage is TRBV7-9 and J usage is TRBJ2-7, with TRBD1 matching over 11 bases. Germline CDR1 and CDR2: SEHNR and FQNEAQ (reference sequence). V dropped 5 bases and J dropped 3; count of bases not matched to a gene: 3. The CDR3 is made up of 14 amino acids. The CDR3 DNA follows: TGTGCCAGCAGCATAGGGACAGGGGGCTACGAGCAGTACTTC. This codes for CASSIGTGGYEQYF. Looking up the rest from reference TRBV7-9 and TRBJ2-7 gives the full variable domain: DTGVSQNPRHKITKRGQNVTFRCDPISEHNRLYWYRQTLGQGPEFLTYFQNEAQLEKSRLLSDRFSAERPKGSFSTLEIQRTEQGDSAMYLCASSIGTGGYEQYFGPGTRLTVT.

The chain links TRBV5-5 to TRBJ1-4, with unresolved D. The CDR3 is 11 residues long. Germline loops: CDR1 SGHKS, CDR2 YYEKEE (reference sequence). Trimming pared 5 bases from V and 8 bases from J, leaving 7 bases between. The CDR3 DNA is TGTGCCAGCAGGGGTAAAGAAAAACTGTTTTTT. Amino acids: CASRGKEKLFF.

The V and J genes are TRBV13 and TRBJ1-1; D is unclear. Trimming removed 5 bases from V and 6 bases from J, with 13 bases in between. Germline-derived CDR1 and CDR2 are PRHDT and FYEKMQ (reference sequence). The CDR3 is made up of 13 amino acids. The DNA for the CDR3 is TGTGCCAGCAGCCCGCCGAGCCCGGCTGAAGCTTTCTTT. Translation gives CASSPPSPAEAFF.

The CDR3 region is CASSPAGLRDTEAFF. The CDR3 region has the DNA TGCGCCAGCAGCCCCGCAGGGCTCCGGGACACTGAAGCTTTCTTT. The V and J genes are TRBV4-3 and TRBJ1-1; D might be TRBD1 (5 bases). The V end lost 4 bases, the J end lost 3 bases, and 15 bases lay between the germline ends. This CDR3 spans 15 amino acids. Germline loops: CDR1 LGHNA, CDR2 YSLEER.

This chain connects TRBV7-9 to TRBJ2-7, with D unresolved. Germline lookup yields CDR1 SEHNR and CDR2 FQNEAQ (reference sequence). The CDR3 length is 16 residues. V lost 6 bases, J lost 0 bases, and 18 bases lay in between. The CDR3: CASSLGVGISSYEQYF. Written as DNA, the CDR3 is TGTGCCAGCAGTCTAGGTGTAGGTATTAGCTCCTACGAGCAGTACTTC.

V gene TRBV5-1 combines with J gene TRBJ2-5, with 15 bases lining up with TRBD2. This CDR3 comprises 17 residues. Germline loops: CDR1 SGHRS, CDR2 YFSETQ. V dropped 5 bases and J dropped 0; count of bases not matched to a gene: 5. CDR3 in DNA: TGCGCCAGCAGTCGGGGGACTAGCGGGAGGTACCAAGAGACCCAGTACTTC. It encodes CASSRGTSGRYQETQYF. Combining the CDR3 with reference TRBV5-1 and TRBJ2-5 gives the whole variable domain KAGVTQTPRYLIKTRGQQVTLSCSPISGHRSVSWYQQTPGQGLQFLFEYFSETQRNKGNFPGRFSGRQFSNSRSEMNVSTLELGDSALYLCASSRGTSGRYQETQYFGPGTRLLVL.

This rearrangement joins TRBV28 to TRBJ2-3; D perhaps matches TRBD2 (7 bases). Germline CDR1 MDHEN, CDR2 SYDVKM. V was cut by 8 bases and J by 5 bases, with 17 bases left in between. This CDR3 is built from 14 residues. CDR3 in DNA: TGTGCCAGCGCCGCCGGGGGGCGCAGAGATACGCAGTATTTT. Its translation is CASAAGGRRDTQYF.

V and J are TRBV5-1 and TRBJ2-2, with D perhaps matching TRBD1 (6 bases). Trimming removed 0 bases from V and 5 bases from J, with 11 bases in between. Germline assignment: CDR1 SGHRS and CDR2 YFSETQ. The length of the CDR3 is 15 residues. CDR3 bases: TGCGCCAGCAGCTTGGCACAGGGAAGAACCGGGGAGCTGTTTTTT. Amino acids: CASSLAQGRTGELFF.

This chain connects TRBV12-5 to TRBJ2-1; D may be TRBD2 (6 bases). From germline, CDR1 is LGHNT and CDR2 FRNRAP. The germline V and J ends were trimmed by 4 bases and 0 bases, with 13 bases remaining between them. This CDR3 spans 16 amino acids. DNA for the CDR3: TGTGCTAGTGGTTCAGGGACTGATACCTCCTACAATGAGCAGTTCTTC. Translation gives CASGSGTDTSYNEQFF.

This rearrangement joins TRBV5-1 to TRBJ2-7; D uncertain. The CDR3 is 10 amino acids. Trimming stripped 4 bases from V and 3 bases from J, with 2 bases between. CDR1 and CDR2 (germline): SGHRS, YFSETQ. CDR3 DNA sequence: TGCGCCAGCAGCGACTACGAGCAGTACTTC. Encoded protein: CASSDYEQYF.

For this clone: Other DNA sequences in the sample encode the same CDR3. The V and J genes are TRBV11-3 and TRBJ2-1; D is unclear. The V gene lost 4 bases and the J gene lost 4 bases, with 14 bases spanning the gap. Germline V CDR1 and CDR2: SGHNT, YENEEA. The CDR3 is made up of 15 amino acids. For the CDR3, the DNA is TGTGCCAGCAGCTCCGGCACAAGGCCGTACAATGAGCAGTTCTTC. Translating it yields CASSSGTRPYNEQFF.

This sequence joins TRBV7-9 and TRBJ1-4; unclear D gene. V was shortened by 0 bases and J by 8 bases, with 10 bases between the two germline ends. This CDR3 has 14 amino acids. Germline CDR1 reads SEHNR; CDR2 reads FQNEAQ (reference sequence). The CDR3 DNA follows: TGTGCCAGCAGCTTAGCGGCGAATGGAGAAAAACTGTTTTTT. Translating it yields CASSLAANGEKLFF.